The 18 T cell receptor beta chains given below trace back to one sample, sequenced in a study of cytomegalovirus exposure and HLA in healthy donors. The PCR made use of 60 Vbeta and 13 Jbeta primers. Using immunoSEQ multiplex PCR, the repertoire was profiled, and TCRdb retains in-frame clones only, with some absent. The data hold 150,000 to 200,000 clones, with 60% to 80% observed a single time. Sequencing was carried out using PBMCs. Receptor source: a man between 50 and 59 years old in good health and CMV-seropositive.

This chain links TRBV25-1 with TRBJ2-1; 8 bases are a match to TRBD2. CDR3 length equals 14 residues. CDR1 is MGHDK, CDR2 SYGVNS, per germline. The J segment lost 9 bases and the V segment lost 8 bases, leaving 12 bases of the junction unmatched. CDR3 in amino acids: CASGAGIRGGEQFF. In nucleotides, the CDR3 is TGTGCCAGCGGAGCGGGGATCCGGGGGGGTGAGCAGTTCTTC.

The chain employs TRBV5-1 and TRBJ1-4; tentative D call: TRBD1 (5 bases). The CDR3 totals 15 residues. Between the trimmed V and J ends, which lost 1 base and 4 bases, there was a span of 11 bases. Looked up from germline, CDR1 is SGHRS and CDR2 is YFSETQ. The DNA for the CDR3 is TGCGCCAGCAGCTTGTTGCAGGGTAGTAATGAAAAACTGTTTTTT. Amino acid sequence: CASSLLQGSNEKLFF. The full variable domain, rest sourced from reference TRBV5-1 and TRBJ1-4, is KAGVTQTPRYLIKTRGQQVTLSCSPISGHRSVSWYQQTPGQGLQFLFEYFSETQRNKGNFPGRFSGRQFSNSRSEMNVSTLELGDSALYLCASSLLQGSNEKLFFGSGTQLSVL.

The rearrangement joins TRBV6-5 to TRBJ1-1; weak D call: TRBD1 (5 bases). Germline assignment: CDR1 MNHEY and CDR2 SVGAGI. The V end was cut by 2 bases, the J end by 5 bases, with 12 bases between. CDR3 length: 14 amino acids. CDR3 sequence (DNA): TGTGCCAGCAGTTACAGGGTGGGGGGGACTGAAGCTTTCTTT. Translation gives CASSYRVGGTEAFF.

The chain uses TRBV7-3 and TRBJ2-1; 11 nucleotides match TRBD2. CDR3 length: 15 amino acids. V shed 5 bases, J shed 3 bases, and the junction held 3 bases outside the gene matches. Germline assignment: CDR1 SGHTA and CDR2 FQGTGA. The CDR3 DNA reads TGTGCCAGCAGCCTCACTAGCGGGGGCTACAATGAGCAGTTCTTC. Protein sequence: CASSLTSGGYNEQFF.

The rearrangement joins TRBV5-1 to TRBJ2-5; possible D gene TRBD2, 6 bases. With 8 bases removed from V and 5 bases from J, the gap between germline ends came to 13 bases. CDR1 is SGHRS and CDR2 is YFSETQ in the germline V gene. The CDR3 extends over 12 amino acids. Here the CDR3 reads CASRVGRETQYF. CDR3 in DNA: TGCGCCAGTCGGGTGGGGAGGGAGACCCAGTACTTC.

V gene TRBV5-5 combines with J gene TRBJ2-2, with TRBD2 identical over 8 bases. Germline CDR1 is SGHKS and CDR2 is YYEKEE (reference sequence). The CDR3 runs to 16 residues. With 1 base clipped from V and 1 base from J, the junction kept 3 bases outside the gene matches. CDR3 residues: CASSLNLAGNTGELFF. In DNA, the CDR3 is TGTGCCAGCAGCTTGAACCTAGCGGGGAACACCGGGGAGCTGTTTTTT.

DNA of the CDR3: TGTGCCAGTGGGACACGCGGGACCCAGTACTTC. It is translated as CASGTRGTQYF. The J gene is TRBJ2-5, the V gene TRBV25-1; D may be TRBD1 (6 bases). Germline V gene sequence: CDR1 MGHDK, CDR2 SYGVNS. The CDR3 is made up of 11 amino acids. With 9 bases removed from V and 7 bases from J, the gap between germline ends came to 12 bases.

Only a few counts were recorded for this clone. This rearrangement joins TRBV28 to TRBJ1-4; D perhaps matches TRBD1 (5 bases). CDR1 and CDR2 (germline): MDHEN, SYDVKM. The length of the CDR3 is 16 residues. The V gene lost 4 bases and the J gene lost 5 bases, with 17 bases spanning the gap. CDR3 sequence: CASSSSGLLENEKLFF. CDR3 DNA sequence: TGTGCCAGCAGTTCCTCAGGGTTATTGGAGAATGAAAAACTGTTTTTT. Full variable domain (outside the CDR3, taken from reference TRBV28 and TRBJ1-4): DVKVTQSSRYLVKRTGEKVFLECVQDMDHENMFWYRQDPGLGLRLIYFSYDVKMKEKGDIPEGYSVSREKKERFSLILESASTNQTSMYLCASSSSGLLENEKLFFGSGTQLSVL.

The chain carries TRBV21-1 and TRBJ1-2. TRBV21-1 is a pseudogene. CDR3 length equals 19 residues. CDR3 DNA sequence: TGTGCCAGCAGCGCTCGAAGGGGGGGGACCAAGCATGCTAACTATGGCTACACCTTC. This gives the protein CASSARRGGTKHANYGYTF.

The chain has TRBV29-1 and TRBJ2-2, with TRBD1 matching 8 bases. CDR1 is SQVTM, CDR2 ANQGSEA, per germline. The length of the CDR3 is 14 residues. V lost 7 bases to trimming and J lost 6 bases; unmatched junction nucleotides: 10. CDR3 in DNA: TGCAGCGCCATGGCCGGACAGGGTGCCGGGGAGCTGTTTTTT. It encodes CSAMAGQGAGELFF.

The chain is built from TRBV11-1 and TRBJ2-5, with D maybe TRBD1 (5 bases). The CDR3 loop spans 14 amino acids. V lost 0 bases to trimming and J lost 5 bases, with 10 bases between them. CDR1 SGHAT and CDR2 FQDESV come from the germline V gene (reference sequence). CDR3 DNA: TGTGCCAGCAGCTTAGCAGGGGTGGGGGAGACCCAGTACTTC. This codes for CASSLAGVGETQYF.

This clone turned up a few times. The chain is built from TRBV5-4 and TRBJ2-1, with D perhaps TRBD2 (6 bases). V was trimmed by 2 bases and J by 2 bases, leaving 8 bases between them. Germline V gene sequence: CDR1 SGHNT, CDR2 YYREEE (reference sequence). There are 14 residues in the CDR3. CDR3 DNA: TGTGCCAGCAGCTTCACGGGGGCCTACAATGAGCAGTTCTTC. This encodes CASSFTGAYNEQFF.

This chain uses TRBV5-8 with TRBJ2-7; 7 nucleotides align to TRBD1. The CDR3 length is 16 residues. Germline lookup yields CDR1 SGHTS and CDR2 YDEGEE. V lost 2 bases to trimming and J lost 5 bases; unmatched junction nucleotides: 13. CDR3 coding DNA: TGTGCCAGCAGCTTAGCCGACAGGGTATCATCTCACGAGCAGTACTTC. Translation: CASSLADRVSSHEQYF.

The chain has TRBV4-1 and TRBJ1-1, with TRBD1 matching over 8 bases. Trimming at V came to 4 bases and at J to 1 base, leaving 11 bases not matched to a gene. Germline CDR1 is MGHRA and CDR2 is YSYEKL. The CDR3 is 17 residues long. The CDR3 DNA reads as TGCGCCAGCAGCCCTGGCACAGGGGGAGAAGGGAACACTGAAGCTTTCTTT. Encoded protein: CASSPGTGGEGNTEAFF.

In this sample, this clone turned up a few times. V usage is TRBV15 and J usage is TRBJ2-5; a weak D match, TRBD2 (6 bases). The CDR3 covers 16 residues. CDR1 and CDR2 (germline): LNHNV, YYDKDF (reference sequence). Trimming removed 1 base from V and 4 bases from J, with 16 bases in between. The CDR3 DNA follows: TGTGCCACCAGCAGAGGTCTGGAGGGGTTTGGAGAGACCCAGTACTTC. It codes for CATSRGLEGFGETQYF.

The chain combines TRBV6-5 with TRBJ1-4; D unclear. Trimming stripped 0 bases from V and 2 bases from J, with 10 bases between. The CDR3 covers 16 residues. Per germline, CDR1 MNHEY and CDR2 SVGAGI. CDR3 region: CASSYSSRVTNEKLFF. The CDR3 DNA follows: TGTGCCAGCAGTTACTCGTCCCGGGTCACTAATGAAAAACTGTTTTTT.

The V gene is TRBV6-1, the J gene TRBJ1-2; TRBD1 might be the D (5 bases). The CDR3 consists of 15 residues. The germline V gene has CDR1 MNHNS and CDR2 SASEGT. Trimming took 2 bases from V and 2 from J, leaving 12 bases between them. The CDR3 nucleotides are TGTGCCAGCAGTGAACTCGGGGGGTTAAACTATGGCTACACCTTC. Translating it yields CASSELGGLNYGYTF.

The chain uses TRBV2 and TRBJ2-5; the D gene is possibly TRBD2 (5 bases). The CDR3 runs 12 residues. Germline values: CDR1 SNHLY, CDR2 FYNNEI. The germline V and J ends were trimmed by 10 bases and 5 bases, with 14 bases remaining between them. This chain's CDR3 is CATREQVETQYF. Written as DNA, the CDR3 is TGTGCCACTAGGGAGCAGGTGGAGACCCAGTACTTC.